This T cell receptor (beta chain) is drawn from a study of beta chain features in type 1 diabetes. As every portion of the isolated RNA was reverse transcribed, the sequencing read expressed TCRB transcripts. The method was immunoSEQ multiplex PCR; TCRdb's version includes in-frame clones alone and lacks a portion of them. The repertoire has a few hundred thousand clones, about a tenth of them found once; the top ten carry approximately 1.5%. Concerning this clone: What it recognizes is unknown.

CDR1 is LNHDA and CDR2 is SQIVND in the germline V gene (reference sequence). This CDR3 contains 15 residues. V was cut by 0 bases and J by 4 bases, with 12 bases left in between. Whole-study findings and limits: Whether TCRB rearrangement is influenced by HLA type was left unresolved in this analysis.

The TCR sequence derives from a man aged 18 to 30 in good health. The chain couples TRBV19 to TRBJ1-2; D may be TRBD1 (6 bases). Sequencing input: central memory CD4+ T cells from blood. The CDR3: CASSIEQGTPYGYTF. The CDR3 DNA follows: TGTGCCAGTAGTATAGAACAGGGAACCCCCTATGGCTACACCTTC.